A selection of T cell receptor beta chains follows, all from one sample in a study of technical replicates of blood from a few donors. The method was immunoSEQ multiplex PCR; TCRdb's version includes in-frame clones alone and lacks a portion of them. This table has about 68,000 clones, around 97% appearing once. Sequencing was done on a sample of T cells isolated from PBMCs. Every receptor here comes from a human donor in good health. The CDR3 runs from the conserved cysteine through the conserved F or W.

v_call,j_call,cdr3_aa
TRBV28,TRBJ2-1,CASSPHLAGPYNEQFF
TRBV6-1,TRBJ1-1,CASSDSGSFNTEAFF
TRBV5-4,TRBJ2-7,CASSPWGHPYEQYF
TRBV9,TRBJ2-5,CASSPGQQETQYF
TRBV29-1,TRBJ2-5,CSVGQGRETQYF
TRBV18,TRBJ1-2,CASSPPGQGSQGGYGYTF
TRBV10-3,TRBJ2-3,CAISARLAGERGTDTQYF
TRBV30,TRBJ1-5,CAWSSATVNQPQHF
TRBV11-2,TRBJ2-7,CASSSYIYEQYF
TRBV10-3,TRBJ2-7,CAISETSPGLADPYEQYF
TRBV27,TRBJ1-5,CASTLMGGSNQPQHF
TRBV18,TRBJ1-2,CASSMGQGLYGYTF
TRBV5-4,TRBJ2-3,CASSLLADLGDTQYF
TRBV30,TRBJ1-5,CAWGSGVSNQPQHF
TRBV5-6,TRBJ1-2,CASSRIQAKDYGYTF
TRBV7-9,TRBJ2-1,CASSLGRTQQFF
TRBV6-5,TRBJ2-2,CASSRGSTGELFF
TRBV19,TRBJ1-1,CASSIVPTGVNTEAFF
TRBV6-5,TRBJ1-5,CASRKQGPSNQPQHF
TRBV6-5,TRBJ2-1,CASSYGRDEQFF
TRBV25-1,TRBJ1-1,CASSQNTEAFF
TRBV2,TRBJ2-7,CASRERLAGVNEQYF
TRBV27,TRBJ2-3,CASSLDRLGADTQYF
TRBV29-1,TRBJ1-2,CSVEVWQSGDGYTF
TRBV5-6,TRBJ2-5,CASSLVVRVAGAETQYF
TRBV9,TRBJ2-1,CASSLESEQFF
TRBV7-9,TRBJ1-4,CASSLDGGQGTEYDEKLFF
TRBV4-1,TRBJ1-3,CASSQEDMRNTIYF
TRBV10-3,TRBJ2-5,CAISESASGRGYQETQYF
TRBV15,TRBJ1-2,CATSSYVPTANYGYTF
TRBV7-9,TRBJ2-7,CASSSGAIYEQYF